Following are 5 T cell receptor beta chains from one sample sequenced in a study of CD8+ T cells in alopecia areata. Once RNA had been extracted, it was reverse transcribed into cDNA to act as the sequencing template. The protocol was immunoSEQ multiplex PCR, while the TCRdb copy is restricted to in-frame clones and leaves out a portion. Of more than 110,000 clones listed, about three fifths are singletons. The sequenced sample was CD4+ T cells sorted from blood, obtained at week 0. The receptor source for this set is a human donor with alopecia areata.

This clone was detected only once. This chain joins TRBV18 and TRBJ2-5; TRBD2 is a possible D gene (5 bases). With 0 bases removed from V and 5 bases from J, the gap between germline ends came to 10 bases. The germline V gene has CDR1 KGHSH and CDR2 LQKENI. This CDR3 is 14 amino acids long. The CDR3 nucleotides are TGTGCCAGCTCACCACCACACGGGGTGGAGACCCAGTACTTC. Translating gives CASSPPHGVETQYF.

DNA of the CDR3: TGTGCCAGCAGCTTAGTCGCCGGGACCGCCAGCACAGATACGCAGTATTTT. Protein: CASSLVAGTASTDTQYF. This chain links TRBV7-6 with TRBJ2-3, with D possibly called TRBD1 or TRBD2 (5 bases each). The CDR3 totals 17 residues. The germline V and J ends were trimmed by 1 base and 0 bases, with 14 bases remaining between them. The germline V gene has CDR1 SGHVS and CDR2 FNYEAQ.

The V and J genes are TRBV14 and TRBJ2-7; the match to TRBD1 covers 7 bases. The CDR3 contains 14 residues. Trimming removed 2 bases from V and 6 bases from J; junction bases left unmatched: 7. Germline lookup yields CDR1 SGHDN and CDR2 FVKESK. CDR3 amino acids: CASSQFDRAGEQYF. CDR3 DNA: TGTGCCAGCAGCCAATTCGACAGGGCAGGCGAGCAGTACTTC.

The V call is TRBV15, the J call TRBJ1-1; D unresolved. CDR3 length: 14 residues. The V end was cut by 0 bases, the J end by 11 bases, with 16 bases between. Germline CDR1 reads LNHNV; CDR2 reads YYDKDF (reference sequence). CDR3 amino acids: CATSRDGQAAWAFF. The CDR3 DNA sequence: TGTGCCACCAGCAGAGATGGGCAGGCGGCTTGGGCTTTCTTT.

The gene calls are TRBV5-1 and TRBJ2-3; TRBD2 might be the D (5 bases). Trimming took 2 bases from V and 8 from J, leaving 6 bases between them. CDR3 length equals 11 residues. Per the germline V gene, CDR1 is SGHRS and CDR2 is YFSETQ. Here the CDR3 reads CASSFEGTQYF. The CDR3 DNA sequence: TGCGCCAGCAGCTTCGAGGGTACGCAGTATTTT.